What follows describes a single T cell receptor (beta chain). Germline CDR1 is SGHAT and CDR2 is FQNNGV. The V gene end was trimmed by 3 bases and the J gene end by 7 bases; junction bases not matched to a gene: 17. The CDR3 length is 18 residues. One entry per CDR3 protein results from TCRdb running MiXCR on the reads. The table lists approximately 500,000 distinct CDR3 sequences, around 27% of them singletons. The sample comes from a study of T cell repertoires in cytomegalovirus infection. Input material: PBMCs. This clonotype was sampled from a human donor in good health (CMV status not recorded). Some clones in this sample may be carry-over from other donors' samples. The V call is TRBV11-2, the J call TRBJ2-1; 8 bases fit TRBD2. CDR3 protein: CASSFRPGAGVVWNEQFF. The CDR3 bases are TGTGCCAGCAGCTTTAGGCCAGGAGCGGGAGTGGTCTGGAATGAGCAGTTCTTC. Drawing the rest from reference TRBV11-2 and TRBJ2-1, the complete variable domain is EAGVAQSPRYKIIEKRQSVAFWCNPISGHATLYWYQQILGQGPKLLIQFQNNGVVDDSQLPKDRFSAERLKGVDSTLKIQPAKLEDSAVYLCASSFRPGAGVVWNEQFFGPGTRLTVL.